This T cell receptor beta chain was retrieved from a study of T cell responses to AZD1222 COVID-19 vaccine. Study conclusions and caveats: White British people made up most donors, females outnumbered males, and clonal diversity was possibly underestimated.

Germline V lookup: CDR1 SGHVS, CDR2 FQNEAQ. The CDR3 totals 15 residues. V lost 5 bases, J lost 5 bases, and 11 bases stayed unmatched. TCRdb keeps only in-frame clones here, not all; method: immunoSEQ multiplex PCR. The table includes approximately 190,000 clones, about 92% detected once. For this clone: Its antigen is currently unknown.

The sequencing used peripheral blood, collected on day 0 of AZD1222 vaccination. The TCR sequence derives from an adult in good health. The chain uses TRBV7-8 and TRBJ1-1, with 7 bases fitting TRBD1. This CDR3 reads CASSPRQGRLTEAFF. CDR3 in DNA: TGTGCCAGCAGCCCCCGACAGGGACGGCTTACTGAAGCTTTCTTT.